This T cell receptor (beta chain) was sequenced in a study of blood T cell repertoires in COVID-19. Looking at the study overall: Sample material is recorded as cDNA or gDNA derived from T cells, B-cell-depleted T cells, or PBMCs.

Membership in each cohort depended on participant-reported clinical history. The V and J ends lost 1 base and 1 base respectively, with 11 bases between them. This CDR3 is built from 15 residues. Germline V lookup: CDR1 MGHRA, CDR2 YSYEKL. In the original analysis: Counts of nucleated cells, estimated from reference gene primer amplification, were obtained. Sequencing used immunoSEQ multiplex PCR; TCRdb keeps in-frame clones, though not all of them. That table is the source of V, J and clone size, and D and trimming were worked out from the DNA. This table holds roughly 430,000 clones, 88% found once.

The sequence was obtained from a woman in her 40s with acute COVID-19. Sequenced input: PBMCs or T cells enriched from blood (not recorded which). This chain connects TRBV4-1 to TRBJ2-7, with D perhaps matching TRBD2 (6 bases). The CDR3 reads CASSQAQTRSYEQYF. CDR3 in DNA: TGCGCCAGCAGCCAAGCTCAGACTAGGTCCTACGAGCAGTACTTC.